One and the same sample provided the 10 T cell receptor beta chains below, sequenced in a study of cytomegalovirus exposure and HLA in healthy donors. Only in-frame clones appear in the TCRdb table, and some are missing; sequencing was by immunoSEQ multiplex PCR. The profile shows 110,000 to 150,000 clones, about 95% of them singletons. Sequenced: PBMCs. These receptors were collected from a young man in good health and CMV-seropositive.

The V call is TRBV5-1, the J call TRBJ2-5; 8 nucleotides align to TRBD2. With V trimmed by 0 bases and J by 5 bases, 6 bases remained unmatched. The germline gives CDR1 SGHRS, CDR2 YFSETQ. This CDR3 is built from 15 residues. CDR3 protein: CASSLVGTRDETQYF. CDR3 DNA: TGCGCCAGCAGCTTGGTTGGGACTAGAGACGAGACCCAGTACTTC.

V usage is TRBV5-6 and J usage is TRBJ2-4, with TRBD2 as a possible D gene (6 bases). Looked up from germline, CDR1 is SGHDT and CDR2 is YYEEEE. Trimming cost V 5 bases and J 4 bases, with 16 bases left between them. The CDR3 is made up of 15 amino acids. CDR3 DNA: TGTGCCAGCAGACTAACGGGAGCCCTGAAAAACATTCAGTACTTC. Translating gives CASRLTGALKNIQYF.

V and J are TRBV7-9 and TRBJ2-7; 11 positions agree with TRBD2. CDR1 is SEHNR and CDR2 is FQNEAQ in the germline V gene (reference sequence). V was pared by 5 bases and J by 2 bases, with 5 bases of the junction left unmatched. This CDR3 spans 15 amino acids. The DNA for the CDR3 is TGTGCCAGCAGCCCAGGGACTAGCGGAACCTACGAGCAGTACTTC. Protein product: CASSPGTSGTYEQYF.

The chain couples TRBV7-9 to TRBJ1-1, with 7 bases fitting TRBD1. Germline CDR1 and CDR2: SEHNR and FQNEAQ (reference sequence). Trimming took 4 bases from V and 2 from J; bases not matched to a gene: 4. This CDR3 is 14 amino acids long. The CDR3 loop is CASSSRDSNTEAFF. CDR3 nucleotide sequence: TGTGCCAGCAGCTCCCGGGACAGTAACACTGAAGCTTTCTTT.

The chain joins TRBV11-1 to TRBJ2-7, with D perhaps TRBD1 (5 bases). The CDR3 has 14 amino acids. Germline V gene lookup returns CDR1 SGHAT and CDR2 FQDESV (reference sequence). The V end lost 5 bases, the J end lost 2 bases, and 13 bases lay between the germline ends. The CDR3 is CASSVDSRPYEQYF. The CDR3 DNA sequence: TGTGCCAGCAGCGTTGACAGCCGGCCCTACGAGCAGTACTTC.

The V call is TRBV30, the J call TRBJ2-1; TRBD2 matches at 8 bases. CDR3 length: 14 amino acids. The germline CDR1 and CDR2 sequences are GTSNPN and SVGIG (reference sequence). V gave up 7 bases and J gave up 7 bases; unmatched junction bases: 12. CDR3 residues: CAFQKGGRFNEQFF. The CDR3, as DNA: TGTGCCTTCCAAAAGGGCGGGAGGTTTAATGAGCAGTTCTTC. Using reference TRBV30 and TRBJ2-1 for the parts outside the CDR3, the full variable domain is SQTIHQWPATLVQPVGSPLSLECTVEGTSNPNLYWYRQAAGRGLQLLFYSVGIGQISSEVPQNLSASRPQDRQFILSSKKLLLSDSGFYLCAFQKGGRFNEQFFGPGTRLTVL.

This clone was seen a single time. V gene TRBV2 combines with J gene TRBJ2-7, with 7 bases that match TRBD1. The junction had 7 bases not matched to a gene; V was cut back by 5 bases and J by 6 bases. The CDR3 runs 13 residues. Germline CDR1 reads SNHLY; CDR2 reads FYNNEI. CDR3 DNA: TGTGCCAGCAGTCCTAGGACAGGCGTCGAGCAGTACTTC. As protein: CASSPRTGVEQYF. The whole variable domain, filled in from reference TRBV2 and TRBJ2-7, reads EPEVTQTPSHQVTQMGQEVILRCVPISNHLYFYWYRQILGQKVEFLVSFYNNEISEKSEIFDDQFSVERPDGSNFTLKIRSTKLEDSAMYFCASSPRTGVEQYFGPGTRLTVT.

This clone was found once. The chain couples TRBV5-1 to TRBJ2-5, with 7 nucleotides matching TRBD2. The length of the CDR3 is 14 residues. V was clipped by 7 bases and J by 2 bases; unmatched bases: 8. CDR1 SGHRS and CDR2 YFSETQ come from the germline V gene. CDR3 sequence (DNA): TGCGCCAGCGCCTTTAAAGCGGGGCAAGAGACCCAGTACTTC. Translating gives CASAFKAGQETQYF. Full variable domain (remainder filled in from reference TRBV5-1 and TRBJ2-5): KAGVTQTPRYLIKTRGQQVTLSCSPISGHRSVSWYQQTPGQGLQFLFEYFSETQRNKGNFPGRFSGRQFSNSRSEMNVSTLELGDSALYLCASAFKAGQETQYFGPGTRLLVL.

The chain is built from TRBV28 and TRBJ2-4, with 8 bases identical to TRBD2. The length of the CDR3 is 16 residues. With V trimmed by 5 bases and J by 1 base, 7 bases remained unmatched. Per the germline V gene, CDR1 is MDHEN and CDR2 is SYDVKM. The CDR3 region has the DNA TGTGCCAGCAGTCCAAAACTAGCGGCCGCCAAAAACATTCAGTACTTC. It codes for CASSPKLAAAKNIQYF.

This clone appeared a few times. This chain uses TRBV10-3 with TRBJ1-4; D remains unclear. This CDR3 region has 14 residues. Germline CDR1 is ENHRY and CDR2 is SYGVKD. Trimming pared 6 bases from V and 4 bases from J, leaving 12 bases between. The CDR3 protein is CAISAGDLNEKLFF. The DNA of the CDR3 is TGTGCCATCAGCGCGGGAGACCTTAATGAAAAACTGTTTTTT.